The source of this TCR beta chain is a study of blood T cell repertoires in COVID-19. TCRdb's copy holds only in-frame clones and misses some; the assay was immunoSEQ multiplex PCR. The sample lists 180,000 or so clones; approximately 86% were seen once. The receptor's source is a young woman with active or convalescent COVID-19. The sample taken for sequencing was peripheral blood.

CDR3 nucleotide sequence: TGTGCCAGCAGCTTAGGACTGCAGGAAAAACTGTTTTTT. This gives the protein CASSLGLQEKLFF. The rearrangement joins TRBV7-9 to TRBJ1-4; D unclear. The germline gives CDR1 SEHNR, CDR2 FQNEAQ (reference sequence). This CDR3 has 13 residues. Trimming took 1 base from V and 8 from J, leaving 8 bases between them.